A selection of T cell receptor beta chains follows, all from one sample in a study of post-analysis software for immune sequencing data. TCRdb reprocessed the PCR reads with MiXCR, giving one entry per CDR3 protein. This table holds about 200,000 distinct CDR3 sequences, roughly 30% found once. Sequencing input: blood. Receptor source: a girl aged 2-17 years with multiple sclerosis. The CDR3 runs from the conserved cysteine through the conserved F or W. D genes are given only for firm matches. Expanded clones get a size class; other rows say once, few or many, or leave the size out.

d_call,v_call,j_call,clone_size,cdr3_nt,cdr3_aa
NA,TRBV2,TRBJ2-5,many,TGTGCCAGCAAATCAACCGGGACGGTAGAGACCCAGTACTTC,CASKSTGTVETQYF
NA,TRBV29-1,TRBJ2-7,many,TGCAGCGTTGTTGTCTCAGGCCTGTCCTACGAGCAGTACTTC,CSVVVSGLSYEQYF
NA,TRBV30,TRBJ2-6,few,TGTGCCTGGACTCAGGGGTTCGCGGGGGCCAACGTCCTGACTTTC,CAWTQGFAGANVLTF
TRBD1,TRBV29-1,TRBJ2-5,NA,TGCTGTTCTTTGACAGGGTCAACCCAGTACTTC,CCSLTGSTQYF
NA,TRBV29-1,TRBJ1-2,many,TGCAGCGCCGGAAGAGGCTACACCTTC,CSAGRGYTF
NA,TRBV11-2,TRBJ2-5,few,TGTGCCAGCAGCCCCCGGAGGGGGAGAGAGACCCAGTACTTC,CASSPRRGRETQYF
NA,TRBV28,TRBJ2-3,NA,TGTGCCAGCAGTTTATTTTACGGACAGAGCACAGATGCGCAGTATTTT,CASSLFYGQSTDAQYF
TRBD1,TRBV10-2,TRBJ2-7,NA,TGCGCCAGCAGATCACTGACAGGGGTAGACGAGCAGTACTTC,CASRSLTGVDEQYF
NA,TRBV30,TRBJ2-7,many,TGTGCCTGGTCCCTTGGCGAGCAGTACTTC,CAWSLGEQYF
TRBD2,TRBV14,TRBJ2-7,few,TGTGCCAGCAGACGGGGGGTACAGGCTACCAACGAGCAGTACTTC,CASRRGVQATNEQYF
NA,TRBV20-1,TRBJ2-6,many,TGCAGTGCTCGACCCCCCCGGCGCTCTGGGGCCAACGTCCTGACTTTC,CSARPPRRSGANVLTF
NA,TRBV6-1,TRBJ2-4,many,TGTGCCAGCAGTGTAATCCGGGAAGGCTTAGCCAAAAACATTCAGTACTTC,CASSVIREGLAKNIQYF
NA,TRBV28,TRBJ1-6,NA,TGTGCCAGCAGTCCCGATCTCTTGGCCCTCCACTTT,CASSPDLLALHF
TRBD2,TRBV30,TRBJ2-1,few,TGTGCCTGGAGTTATACTAGCGGGAGATGGTTCTTC,CAWSYTSGRWFF
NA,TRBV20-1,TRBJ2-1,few,TGCAGTGCTAGCCGCATTGAGCAGTTCTTC,CSASRIEQFF
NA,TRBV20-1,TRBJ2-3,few,TGCAGTGCTAGAGACCCCCGACTCCCCAGAGGTGCAGATACGCAGTATTTT,CSARDPRLPRGADTQYF
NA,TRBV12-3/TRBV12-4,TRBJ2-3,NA,TGTGCCAGCAGTTCTTTCACAGATACGCAATATTTT,CASSSFTDTQYF
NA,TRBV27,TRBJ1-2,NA,TGTGCCAGCCGAAATCAGGGCCCCTATGGCTACACCTTC,CASRNQGPYGYTF
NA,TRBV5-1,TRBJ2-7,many,TGCGCCAGCCCCACGGTGCGGGCCTTGTCCCTACGTGCGAAAGAACTGCAGTACTTC,CASPTVRALSLRAKELQYF
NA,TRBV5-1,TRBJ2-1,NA,TGCGCCAGCAGCTTACAACTTAGCGTACTCTACAATGAGCAGTTCTTC,CASSLQLSVLYNEQFF
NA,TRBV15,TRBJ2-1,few,TGTGCCGCCAGCAGATATCGGGCCTCCTACAATGAGCAGTTCTTC,CAASRYRASYNEQFF
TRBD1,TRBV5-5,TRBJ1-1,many,TGTGCCAGCAGACACAGGGGGCGGACGTACACTGAAGCTTTCTTT,CASRHRGRTYTEAFF
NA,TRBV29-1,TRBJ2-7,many,TGCAGCGTTGTACAACATTACGAGCAGTACTTC,CSVVQHYEQYF
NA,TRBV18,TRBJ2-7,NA,TGTGCCAGCTCACGAAGTAGACAGAGGGCTGGCGACGAGCAGTACTTC,CASSRSRQRAGDEQYF
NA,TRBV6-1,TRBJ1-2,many,TGTGCCACCTCGCGAGGCTCTGGCTATGGCTACACCTTC,CATSRGSGYGYTF
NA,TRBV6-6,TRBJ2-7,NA,TGTGCCAGCAGTCCCGGCTACGACGAGCAGTACTTC,CASSPGYDEQYF
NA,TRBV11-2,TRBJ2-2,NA,TGTGCCAGCAGCTTTACCCGGTACGGGGAGCTGTTTTTT,CASSFTRYGELFF
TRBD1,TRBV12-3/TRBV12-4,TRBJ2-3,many,TGTGCCAGCAACCTGAGGACAGGGGAGGCAGATACGCAGTATTTT,CASNLRTGEADTQYF
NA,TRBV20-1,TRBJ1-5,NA,TGCAGTGCCGGGGGTAGGGGGTCTCAGCCCCAGCATTTT,CSAGGRGSQPQHF
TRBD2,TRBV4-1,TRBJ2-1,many,TGCGCCAGCAGCCAGGAAGCCGGGACTAGAGTTTTCCATGAGCAGTTCTTC,CASSQEAGTRVFHEQFF
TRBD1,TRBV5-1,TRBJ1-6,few,TGCGCCAGCAGCCTCCAGGGGGGATCACCCCTCCACTTT,CASSLQGGSPLHF
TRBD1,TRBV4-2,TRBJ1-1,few,TGTGCCAGCAGCCAAACCCGACAGGGAGGGACTGAAGCTTTCTTT,CASSQTRQGGTEAFF
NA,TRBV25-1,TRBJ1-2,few,TGTGCCAGCTCAAGGGGTCGGGGACCGATTTATGGCTACACCTTC,CASSRGRGPIYGYTF
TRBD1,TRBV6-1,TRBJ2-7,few,TGTGCCAGCAGGAGGACAGGGGCCGGTAGTCCCTACTACGAGCAGTACTTC,CASRRTGAGSPYYEQYF
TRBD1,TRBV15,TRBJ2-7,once,TGTGCCGCCAGCAGAGGATTTTCGGGACAGGGGAGTTACGAGCAGTACTTC,CAASRGFSGQGSYEQYF
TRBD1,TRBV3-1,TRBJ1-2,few,TGTGCCAGCAGCCAAACAGGGGCCGTCTACACCTTC,CASSQTGAVYTF
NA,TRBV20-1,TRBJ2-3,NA,TGCAGTGCTGGAGAAAGGAACGCAGATACGCAGTATTTT,CSAGERNADTQYF
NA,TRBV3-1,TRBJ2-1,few,TGTGCCAGCAGCCAAGATCTGGCATATGGTGAGCAGTTCTTC,CASSQDLAYGEQFF
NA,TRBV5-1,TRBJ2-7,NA,TGCGCCAGCAGCTTGGATATGTCTAGACACGAGCAGTACTTC,CASSLDMSRHEQYF
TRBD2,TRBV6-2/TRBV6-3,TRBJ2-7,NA,TGTGCCAGCAGTTACGGAGCGGGGGGTCCCTACGAGCAGTACTTC,CASSYGAGGPYEQYF
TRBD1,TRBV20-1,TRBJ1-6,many,TGCAGTGCTAGAGAGCTGGAGGGGGCTTCTGGTAATTCACCCCTCCACTTT,CSARELEGASGNSPLHF